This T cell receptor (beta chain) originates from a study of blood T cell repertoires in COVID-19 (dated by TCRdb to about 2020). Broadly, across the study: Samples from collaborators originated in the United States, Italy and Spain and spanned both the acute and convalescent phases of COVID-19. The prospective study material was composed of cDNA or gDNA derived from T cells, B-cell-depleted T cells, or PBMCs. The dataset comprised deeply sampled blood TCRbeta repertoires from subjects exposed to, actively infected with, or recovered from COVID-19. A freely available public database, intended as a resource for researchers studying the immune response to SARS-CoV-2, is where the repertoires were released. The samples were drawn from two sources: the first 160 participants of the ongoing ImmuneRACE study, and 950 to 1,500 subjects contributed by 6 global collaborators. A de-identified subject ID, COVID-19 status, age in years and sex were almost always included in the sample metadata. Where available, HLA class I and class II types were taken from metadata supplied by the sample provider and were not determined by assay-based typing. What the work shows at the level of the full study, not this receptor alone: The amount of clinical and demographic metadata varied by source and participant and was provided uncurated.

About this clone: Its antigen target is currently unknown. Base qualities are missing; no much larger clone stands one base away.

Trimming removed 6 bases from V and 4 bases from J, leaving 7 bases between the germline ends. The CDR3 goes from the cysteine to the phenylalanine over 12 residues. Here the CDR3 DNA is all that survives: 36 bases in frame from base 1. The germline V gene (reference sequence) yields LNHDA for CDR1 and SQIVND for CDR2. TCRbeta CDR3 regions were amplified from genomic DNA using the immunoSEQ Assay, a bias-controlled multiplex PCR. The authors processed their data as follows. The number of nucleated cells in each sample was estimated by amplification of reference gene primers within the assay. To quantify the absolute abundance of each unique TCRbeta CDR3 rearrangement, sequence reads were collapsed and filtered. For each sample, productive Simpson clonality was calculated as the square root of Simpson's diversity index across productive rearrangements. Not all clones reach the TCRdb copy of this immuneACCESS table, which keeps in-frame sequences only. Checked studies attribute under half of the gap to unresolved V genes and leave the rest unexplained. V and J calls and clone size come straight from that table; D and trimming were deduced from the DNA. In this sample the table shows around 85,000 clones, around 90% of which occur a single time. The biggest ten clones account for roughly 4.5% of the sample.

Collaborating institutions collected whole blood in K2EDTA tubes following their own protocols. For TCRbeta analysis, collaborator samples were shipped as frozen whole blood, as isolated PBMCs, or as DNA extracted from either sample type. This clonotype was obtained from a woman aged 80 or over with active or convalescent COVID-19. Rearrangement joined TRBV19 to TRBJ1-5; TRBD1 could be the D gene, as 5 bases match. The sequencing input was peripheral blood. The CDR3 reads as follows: CASRAGNQPQHF. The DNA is TGTGCCAGTAGAGCAGGGAATCAGCCCCAGCATTTT.